This T cell receptor (beta chain) comes out of a study of human T cells and chemical hapten exposure. Overall study: All through the roughly 25-week study, the scalp of each patient received diphenylcyclopropenone doses weekly. Once 0.01% DPC had been applied to the upper back by patch test, readings were taken at 6 days.

In its sample, this clonotype was seen many times. The target antigen is unknown. General study results and limits: Compared with pre-sensitization or healthy control sets, expanded TCRs clustered more.

Time point defined: pre-sensitization, week 0. Treatment here: therapeutic diphenylcyclopropenone sensitization with weekly scalp DPC. What the library attached to individual cDNA molecules were unique molecular identifiers. TCRdb re-called the RACE reads with MiXCR, one entry per CDR3 protein. This sample carries tens of thousands of distinct CDR3 sequences, 8% to 10% of them seen once, and the ten largest clones take around 3.6%. Germline V gives CDR1 SGHTA, CDR2 FQGNSA. This CDR3 spans 13 amino acids. The V gene end was trimmed by 7 bases and the J gene end by 4 bases; junction bases not matched to a gene: 6.

This chain joins TRBV7-2 and TRBJ2-5; TRBD1 matches at 7 bases. This TCR was recovered from a woman between 35 and 50 years old with alopecia areata. Some clones in this sample may be carry-over from other donors' samples. Here the sequenced sample was whole blood, taken in connection with sensitization to the hapten diphenylcyclopropenone (DPC). CDR3 nucleotides: TGTGCCAGCACCGGTAACAGGGGAGAGACCCAGTACTTC. Residues: CASTGNRGETQYF.